The sequence of this TCR beta chain was determined in a study of somatic mutations in cytotoxic T cells in rheumatoid arthritis. Whole-study context: Patient blood (around 30 ml EDTA) was collected right after diagnosis, preceding any treatment.

Repertoires were generated with immunoSEQ multiplex PCR, while TCRdb's copy carries only in-frame clones and drops some. The sample has fewer than 11,000 clones; just under 85% are singletons. This clone showed up just once. The antigen remains unidentified. Germline trimming cut 4 bases from V and 5 bases from J; bases unmatched to any gene: 21. The CDR3 runs to 20 residues. Germline CDR1 and CDR2: SGHRS and YFSETQ. Overall study findings and caveats: Some patients, about an eighth of the roughly 65, had a largest CD8+ clone that exceeded 20% of CD8+ cells.

The chain is built from TRBV5-1 and TRBJ2-3, with TRBD2 matching 11 bases. The sequenced sample was CD8+ T cells sorted from blood. This sequence was found in an adult with rheumatoid arthritis. The chain's CDR3 is CASSPEGGFSGRAREDTQYF. CDR3 coding DNA: TGCGCCAGCAGCCCGGAGGGAGGTTTTAGCGGGAGGGCTCGAGAAGATACGCAGTATTTT.